The 8 T cell receptor beta chains given below trace back to one sample, sequenced in a study of T-cell reconstitution after alpha-beta-depleted transplantation in children. Preparation of the TCRbeta library involved a method that used unique molecular identifiers. TCRdb itself ran the PCR reads through MiXCR, one entry per CDR3 protein. The sample has about 440,000 distinct CDR3 sequences, roughly 44% seen once; the top ten hold roughly 27%. The sample was PBMCs, taken before TCRalphabeta/CD19-depleted stem cell transplant. The receptors were sampled from a girl aged 2 to 10 with aplastic anemia, due to receive a stem cell transplant.

The CDR3 DNA sequence: TGCAGTGTCAAGGGCGGTTCCTACGAGCAGTACTTC. This translates into CSVKGGSYEQYF. V and J are TRBV20-1 and TRBJ2-7; D not resolved. The germline V gene encodes CDR1 DFQATT and CDR2 SNEGSKA (reference sequence). V was shortened by 7 bases and J by 1 base, with 11 bases between the two germline ends. The CDR3 spans 12 residues.

This clonotype occurred many times. V is TRBV25-1 and J is TRBJ2-5, with 7 bases lining up with TRBD2. Trimming took 4 bases from V and 4 from J; bases not matched to a gene: 9. CDR1 is MGHDK and CDR2 is SYGVNS in the germline V gene. The CDR3 has 15 amino acids. Here the CDR3 DNA reads TGTGCCAGCAGTGCGGGGAGGGTAGGGGTAGAGACCCAGTACTTC. It encodes CASSAGRVGVETQYF.

CDR3 sequence: CASSTRGMNTEAFF. The DNA of the CDR3 is TGTGCCAGCTCAACGAGGGGGATGAACACTGAAGCTTTCTTT. The chain has TRBV18 and TRBJ1-1; weak D call: TRBD1 (6 bases). The CDR3 covers 14 residues. Germline V gives CDR1 KGHSH, CDR2 LQKENI. Trimming left V 5 bases short and J 0 bases short, with 10 bases between.

The V call is TRBV7-6, the J call TRBJ2-7; TRBD1 aligns across 9 bases. Trimming cost V 1 base and J 6 bases; bases outside gene matches: 7. The CDR3 is 15 residues long. Germline CDR1 SGHVS, CDR2 FNYEAQ. The CDR3 loop reads CASSLEGQGRSEQYF. The CDR3 bases are TGTGCCAGCAGCTTAGAGGGACAGGGAAGGTCCGAGCAGTACTTC.

Only a few counts were recorded for this clonotype. The chain uses TRBV3-1 and TRBJ1-4, with unresolved D. This CDR3 contains 14 residues. CDR1 is LGHDT and CDR2 is YNNKEL in the germline V gene (reference sequence). The V gene lost 5 bases and the J gene lost 6 bases, with 13 bases spanning the gap. The CDR3 loop is CASSFGVVDEKLFF. CDR3 DNA sequence: TGTGCCAGCAGCTTCGGGGTGGTAGATGAAAAACTGTTTTTT.

CDR3 amino acids: CASSRAGAEAWEQYF. CDR3 sequence (DNA): TGTGCCAGCAGCCGAGCGGGAGCTGAAGCGTGGGAGCAGTACTTC. V usage is TRBV2 and J usage is TRBJ2-7, with TRBD2 identical over 8 bases. V dropped 6 bases and J dropped 7; count of bases not matched to a gene: 14. CDR3 size: 15 residues. Per germline, CDR1 SNHLY and CDR2 FYNNEI.

This chain links TRBV9 with TRBJ2-7; 7 nucleotides align to TRBD2. The CDR3 is 15 amino acids. The germline CDR1 and CDR2 sequences are SGDLS and YYNGEE. Trimming removed 0 bases from V and 6 bases from J; junction bases left unmatched: 9. The CDR3 here is CASSVGTSARGEQYF. The CDR3 DNA reads TGTGCCAGCAGCGTAGGTACTAGCGCTCGGGGCGAGCAGTACTTC.

Points on this clonotype: Its ends do not fully match the called genes, so a read error is possible. The rearrangement uses TRBV28 and TRBJ1-5; D is undetermined. This CDR3 has 16 amino acids. From germline, CDR1 is MDHEN and CDR2 SYDVKM. CDR3 residues: CASSPWSTAGNQTQHF. The CDR3 DNA reads TGTGCCAGCAGTCCCTGGTCCACGGCTGGCAATCAGACCCAGCATTTT.